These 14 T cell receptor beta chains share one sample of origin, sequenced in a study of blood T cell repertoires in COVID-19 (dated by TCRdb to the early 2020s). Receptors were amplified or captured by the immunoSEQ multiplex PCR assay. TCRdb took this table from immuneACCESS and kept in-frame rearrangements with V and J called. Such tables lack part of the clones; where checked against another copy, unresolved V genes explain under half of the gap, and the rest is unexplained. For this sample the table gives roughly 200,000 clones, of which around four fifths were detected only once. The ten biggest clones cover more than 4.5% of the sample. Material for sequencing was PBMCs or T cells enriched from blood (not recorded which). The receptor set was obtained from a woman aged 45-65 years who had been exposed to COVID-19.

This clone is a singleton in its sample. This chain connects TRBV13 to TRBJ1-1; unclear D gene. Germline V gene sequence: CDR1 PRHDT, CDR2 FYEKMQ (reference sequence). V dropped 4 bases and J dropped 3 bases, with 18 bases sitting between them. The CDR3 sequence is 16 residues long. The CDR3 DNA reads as TGTGCCAGCAGCTCGCCCTGGGGAGGTGGGTACACTGAAGCTTTCTTT. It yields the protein CASSSPWGGGYTEAFF. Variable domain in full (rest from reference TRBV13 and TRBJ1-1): AAGVIQSPRHLIKEKRETATLKCYPIPRHDTVYWYQQGPGQDPQFLISFYEKMQSDKGSIPDRFSAQQFSDYHSELNMSSLELGDSALYFCASSSPWGGGYTEAFFGQGTRLTVV.

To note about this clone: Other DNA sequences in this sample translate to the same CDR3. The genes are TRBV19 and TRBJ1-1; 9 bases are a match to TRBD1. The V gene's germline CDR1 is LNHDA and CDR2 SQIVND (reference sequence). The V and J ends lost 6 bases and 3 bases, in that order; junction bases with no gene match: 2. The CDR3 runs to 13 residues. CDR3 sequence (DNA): TGTGCCAGTAGCCGACAGGGGGACACTGAAGCTTTCTTT. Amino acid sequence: CASSRQGDTEAFF.

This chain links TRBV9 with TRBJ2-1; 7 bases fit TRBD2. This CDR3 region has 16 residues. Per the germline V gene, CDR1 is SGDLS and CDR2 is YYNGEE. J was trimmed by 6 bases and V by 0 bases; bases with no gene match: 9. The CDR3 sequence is CASSVVSASGLNEQFF. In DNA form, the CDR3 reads TGTGCCAGCAGCGTAGTTTCGGCTAGCGGACTCAATGAGCAGTTCTTC. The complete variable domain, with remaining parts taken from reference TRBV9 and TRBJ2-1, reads DSGVTQTPKHLITATGQRVTLRCSPRSGDLSVYWYQQSLDQGLQFLIQYYNGEERAKGNILERFSAQQFPDLHSELNLSSLELGDSALYFCASSVVSASGLNEQFFGPGTRLTVL.

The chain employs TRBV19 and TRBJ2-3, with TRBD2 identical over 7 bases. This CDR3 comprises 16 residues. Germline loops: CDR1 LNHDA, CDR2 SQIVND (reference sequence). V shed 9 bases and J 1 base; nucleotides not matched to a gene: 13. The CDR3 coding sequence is TGTGCCAGCCGAAGGGCAGGCCGGGGGGGCACAGATACGCAGTATTTT. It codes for CASRRAGRGGTDTQYF.

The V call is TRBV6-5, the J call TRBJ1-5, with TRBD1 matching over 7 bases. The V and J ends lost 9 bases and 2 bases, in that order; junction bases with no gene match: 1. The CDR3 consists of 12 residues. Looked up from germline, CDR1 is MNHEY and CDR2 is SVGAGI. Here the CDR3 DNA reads TGTGCCAGTGACAGGGGCAATCAGCCCCAGCATTTT. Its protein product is CASDRGNQPQHF.

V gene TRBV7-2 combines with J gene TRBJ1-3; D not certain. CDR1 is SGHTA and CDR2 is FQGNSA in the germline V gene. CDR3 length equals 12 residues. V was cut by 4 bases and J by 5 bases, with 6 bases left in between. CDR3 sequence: CASSSERNTIYF. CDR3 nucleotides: TGTGCCAGCAGCTCCGAGAGAAACACCATATATTTT.

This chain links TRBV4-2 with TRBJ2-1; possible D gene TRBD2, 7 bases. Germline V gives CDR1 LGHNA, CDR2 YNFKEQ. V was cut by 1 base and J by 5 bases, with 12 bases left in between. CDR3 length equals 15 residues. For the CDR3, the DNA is TGTGCCAGCAGCCAAGCCCAGGGGAGGGACAATGAGCAGTTCTTC. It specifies CASSQAQGRDNEQFF.

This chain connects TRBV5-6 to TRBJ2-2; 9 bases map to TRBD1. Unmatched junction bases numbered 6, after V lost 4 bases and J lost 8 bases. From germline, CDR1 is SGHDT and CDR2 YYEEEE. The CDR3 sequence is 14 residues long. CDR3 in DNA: TGTGCCAGCAGCCTACAGGGGGCGAAAGGGGAGCTGTTTTTT. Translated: CASSLQGAKGELFF.

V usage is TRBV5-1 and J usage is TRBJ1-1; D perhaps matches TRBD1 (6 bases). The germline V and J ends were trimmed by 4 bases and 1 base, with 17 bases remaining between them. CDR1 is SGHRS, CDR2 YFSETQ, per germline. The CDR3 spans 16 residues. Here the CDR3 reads CASSPEGTRGNTEAFF. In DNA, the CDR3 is TGCGCCAGCAGCCCAGAGGGGACCAGGGGGAACACTGAAGCTTTCTTT. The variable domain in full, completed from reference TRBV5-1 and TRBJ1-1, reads KAGVTQTPRYLIKTRGQQVTLSCSPISGHRSVSWYQQTPGQGLQFLFEYFSETQRNKGNFPGRFSGRQFSNSRSEMNVSTLELGDSALYLCASSPEGTRGNTEAFFGQGTRLTVV.

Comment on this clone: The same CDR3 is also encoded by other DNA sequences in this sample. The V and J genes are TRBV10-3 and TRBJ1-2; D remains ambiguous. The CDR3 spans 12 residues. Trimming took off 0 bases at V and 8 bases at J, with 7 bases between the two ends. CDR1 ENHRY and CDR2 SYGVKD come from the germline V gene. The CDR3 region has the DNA TGTGCCATCAGTGAGTCCGGGGTGGGCTACACCTTC. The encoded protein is CAISESGVGYTF.

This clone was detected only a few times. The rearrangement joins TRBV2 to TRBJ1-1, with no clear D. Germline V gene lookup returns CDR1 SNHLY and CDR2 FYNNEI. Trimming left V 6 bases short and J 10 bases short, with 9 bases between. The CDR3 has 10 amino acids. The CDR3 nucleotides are TGTGCCAGCAGGGAAAGTAGAGCTTTCTTT. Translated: CASRESRAFF.

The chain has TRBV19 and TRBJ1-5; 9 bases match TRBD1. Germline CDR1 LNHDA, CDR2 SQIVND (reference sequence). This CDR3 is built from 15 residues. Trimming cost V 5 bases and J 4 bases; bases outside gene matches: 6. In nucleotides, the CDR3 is TGTGCCAGTAGTGGGACCGGGACAGGGAATCAGCCCCAGCATTTT. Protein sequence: CASSGTGTGNQPQHF.

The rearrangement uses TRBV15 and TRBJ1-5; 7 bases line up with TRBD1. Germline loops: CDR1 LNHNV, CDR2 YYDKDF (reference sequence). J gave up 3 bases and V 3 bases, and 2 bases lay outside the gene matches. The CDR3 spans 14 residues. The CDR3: CATSRKGANQPQHF. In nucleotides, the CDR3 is TGTGCCACCAGCAGGAAGGGGGCCAATCAGCCCCAGCATTTT. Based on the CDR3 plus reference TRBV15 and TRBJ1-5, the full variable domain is DAMVIQNPRYQVTQFGKPVTLSCSQTLNHNVMYWYQQKSSQAPKLLFHYYDKDFNNEADTPDNFQSRRPNTSFCFLDIRSPGLGDTAMYLCATSRKGANQPQHFGDGTRLSIL.

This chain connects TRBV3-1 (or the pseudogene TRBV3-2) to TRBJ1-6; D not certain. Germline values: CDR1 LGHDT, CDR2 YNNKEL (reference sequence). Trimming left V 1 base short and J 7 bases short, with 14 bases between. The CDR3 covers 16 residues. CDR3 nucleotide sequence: TGTGCCAGCAGCCAAGTTCCGGGAACGACAAATTCACCCCTCCACTTT. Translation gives CASSQVPGTTNSPLHF.